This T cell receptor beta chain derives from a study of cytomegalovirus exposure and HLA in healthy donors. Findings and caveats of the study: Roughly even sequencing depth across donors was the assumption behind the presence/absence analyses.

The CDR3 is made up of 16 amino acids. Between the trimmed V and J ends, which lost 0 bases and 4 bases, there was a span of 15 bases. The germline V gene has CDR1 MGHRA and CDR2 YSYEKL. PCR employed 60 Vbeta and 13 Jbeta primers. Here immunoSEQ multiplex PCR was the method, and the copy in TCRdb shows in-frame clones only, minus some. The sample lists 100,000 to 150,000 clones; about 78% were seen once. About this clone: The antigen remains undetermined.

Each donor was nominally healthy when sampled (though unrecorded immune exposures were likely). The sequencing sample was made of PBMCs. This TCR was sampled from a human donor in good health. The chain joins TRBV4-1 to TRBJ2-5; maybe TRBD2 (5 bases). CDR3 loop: CASSQDVVLGRETQYF. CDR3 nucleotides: TGCGCCAGCAGCCAAGATGTTGTTTTAGGGAGAGAGACCCAGTACTTC.